This T cell receptor beta chain was documented in a study of early T cells in non-severe SARS-CoV-2 infection. Study-level background: Chains were unpaired, as sequencing was done on bulk RNA from unsorted whole blood.

This CDR3 contains 14 residues. The V gene lost 6 bases and the J gene lost 2 bases, with 14 bases spanning the gap. Unique molecular identifiers tagged individual cDNA molecules. Each CDR3 protein gets one entry after TCRdb re-called the 5' RACE reads with MiXCR. The sample lists around 66,000 distinct CDR3 sequences; approximately 6.1% were seen once. The sequencing used whole blood, collected at baseline. This chain uses TRBV12-3 or TRBV12-4 with TRBJ2-7; tentative D call: TRBD2 (6 bases). The clonotype was recovered from an adult who was a healthcare worker with PCR-confirmed SARS-CoV-2 infection or an uninfected control (not recorded which). The CDR3 here is CASSPRGGTYEQYF. CDR3 coding DNA: TGTGCCAGCAGCCCCCGGGGCGGGACCTACGAGCAGTACTTC.